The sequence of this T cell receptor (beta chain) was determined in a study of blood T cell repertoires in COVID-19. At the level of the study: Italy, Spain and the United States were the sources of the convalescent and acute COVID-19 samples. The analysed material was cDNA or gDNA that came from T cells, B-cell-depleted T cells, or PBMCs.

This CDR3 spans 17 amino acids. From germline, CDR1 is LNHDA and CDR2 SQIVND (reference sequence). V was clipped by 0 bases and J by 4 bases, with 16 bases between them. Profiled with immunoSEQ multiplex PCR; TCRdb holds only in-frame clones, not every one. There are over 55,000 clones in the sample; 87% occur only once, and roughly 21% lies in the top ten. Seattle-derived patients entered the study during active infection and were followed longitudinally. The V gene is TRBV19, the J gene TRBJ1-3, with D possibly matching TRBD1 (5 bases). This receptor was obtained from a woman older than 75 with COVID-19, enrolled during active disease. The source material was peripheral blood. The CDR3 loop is CASSIDPSGHFGNTIYF. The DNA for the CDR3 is TGTGCCAGTAGTATAGATCCCTCTGGACATTTCGGAAACACCATATATTTT.